The 18 T cell receptor beta chains in this list originate from one sample, sequenced in a study of shared clonotypes between healthy human individuals. The naive CD8 fraction comprised CD45RO-negative cells positively selected for CCR7 and excluded terminally differentiated effector memory CD45RA+ cells. Sequencing was performed with immunoSEQ multiplex PCR; in TCRdb, only in-frame clones are kept and a portion is missing. The data hold about 2.2 million clones, with 90% to 95% observed a single time. Sequencing used naive CD8+ T cells from PBMCs. The source of these receptors is a man younger than 35 in good health. Some clones in this sample may be carry-over from other donors' samples.

The V gene is TRBV28, the J gene TRBJ2-7, with D tentatively TRBD1 (5 bases). Germline lookup yields CDR1 MDHEN and CDR2 SYDVKM. This CDR3 comprises 16 residues. The V and J ends lost 3 bases and 2 bases respectively, with 17 bases between them. The CDR3 sequence: CASSLLVSGPPYEQYF. CDR3 in DNA: TGTGCCAGCAGTTTGCTGGTGTCAGGGCCTCCCTACGAGCAGTACTTC.

This sequence joins TRBV5-1 and TRBJ2-5, with a possible D match to TRBD1 (5 bases). The germline CDR1 and CDR2 sequences are SGHRS and YFSETQ. V was clipped by 1 base and J by 5 bases, with 12 bases between them. The CDR3 is 14 amino acids. CDR3 residues: CASSLTGTLETQYF. The CDR3 DNA reads TGCGCCAGCAGCTTGACAGGAACTTTGGAGACCCAGTACTTC. Looking up the rest from reference TRBV5-1 and TRBJ2-5 gives the full variable domain: KAGVTQTPRYLIKTRGQQVTLSCSPISGHRSVSWYQQTPGQGLQFLFEYFSETQRNKGNFPGRFSGRQFSNSRSEMNVSTLELGDSALYLCASSLTGTLETQYFGPGTRLLVL.

This chain uses TRBV5-1 with TRBJ2-3; TRBD2 matches 8 bases. V gave up 4 bases and J gave up 5 bases; unmatched junction bases: 9. Germline lookup yields CDR1 SGHRS and CDR2 YFSETQ. The CDR3 is made up of 15 amino acids. CDR3 protein: CASSLPAGVVDTQYF. Written as DNA, the CDR3 is TGCGCCAGCAGCCTACCAGCGGGAGTGGTAGATACGCAGTATTTT. Full variable domain (remainder filled in from reference TRBV5-1 and TRBJ2-3): KAGVTQTPRYLIKTRGQQVTLSCSPISGHRSVSWYQQTPGQGLQFLFEYFSETQRNKGNFPGRFSGRQFSNSRSEMNVSTLELGDSALYLCASSLPAGVVDTQYFGPGTRLTVL.

This clone has a single count. The CDR3 nucleotides are TGTGCCAGCAGCTCCGGGACAGAAGAGACCCAGTACTTC. Translation gives CASSSGTEETQYF. The rearrangement links TRBV13 to TRBJ2-5, with TRBD1 matching over 7 bases. Trimming removed 4 bases from V and 3 bases from J; junction bases left unmatched: 2. Germline V lookup: CDR1 PRHDT, CDR2 FYEKMQ (reference sequence). The CDR3 totals 13 residues.

V gene TRBV19 combines with J gene TRBJ2-5, with D perhaps given as TRBD1 or TRBD2 (5 bases each). Germline-derived CDR1 and CDR2 are LNHDA and SQIVND (reference sequence). The CDR3 spans 15 residues. The V and J ends lost 3 bases and 2 bases respectively, with 13 bases between them. The CDR3 DNA reads TGTGCCAGTAGTATTGGGACGGCACTTCAAGAGACCCAGTACTTC. Protein product: CASSIGTALQETQYF.

The J gene is TRBJ1-3, the V gene TRBV27, with D maybe TRBD1 (6 bases). V dropped 5 bases and J dropped 3 bases, with 20 bases sitting between them. Germline-derived CDR1 and CDR2 are MNHEY and SMNVEV (reference sequence). The CDR3 has 17 amino acids. DNA of the CDR3: TGTGCCAGCAGTCCTTCGACGGCGGGGGGCATTGGAAACACCATATATTTT. This codes for CASSPSTAGGIGNTIYF.

The chain combines TRBV28 with TRBJ2-7; D might be TRBD2 (6 bases). This CDR3 spans 15 amino acids. Trimming left V 4 bases short and J 0 bases short, with 13 bases between. Germline CDR1 MDHEN, CDR2 SYDVKM. The CDR3 DNA follows: TGTGCCAGCAGTTCTATAGCGGTTAGCTCCTACGAGCAGTACTTC. Amino acids: CASSSIAVSSYEQYF.

The rearrangement joins TRBV19 to TRBJ2-7; D is uncertain. The germline V gene encodes CDR1 LNHDA and CDR2 SQIVND (reference sequence). Trimming removed 1 base from V and 2 bases from J, with 9 bases in between. The CDR3 is 14 residues long. In DNA form, the CDR3 reads TGTGCCAGTAGTATAGGTGACGGACCCTACGAGCAGTACTTC. Translating it yields CASSIGDGPYEQYF.

The chain has TRBV28 and TRBJ2-1; unclear D gene. The CDR3 runs to 16 residues. Per germline, CDR1 MDHEN and CDR2 SYDVKM. V dropped 2 bases and J dropped 0 bases, with 11 bases sitting between them. CDR3 amino acids: CASSLRSLSSYNEQFF. The CDR3 nucleotides are TGTGCCAGCAGTTTAAGGTCCCTGAGCTCCTACAATGAGCAGTTCTTC.

The chain carries TRBV9 and TRBJ2-7, with D unclear. The CDR3 extends over 13 amino acids. CDR1 SGDLS and CDR2 YYNGEE come from the germline V gene. The V end was cut by 0 bases, the J end by 5 bases, with 9 bases between. CDR3 nucleotide sequence: TGTGCCAGCAGCGTAGGACTGCTGGACGAGCAGTACTTC. Translating gives CASSVGLLDEQYF.

The chain carries TRBV4-3 and TRBJ2-7, with TRBD2 as a possible D gene (5 bases). Germline V CDR1 and CDR2: LGHNA, YSLEER. The CDR3 loop spans 14 amino acids. Trimming removed 1 base at V and 3 bases at J, with 10 bases between. DNA of the CDR3: TGCGCCAGCAGCCAAGGATCGGGAATCTACGAGCAGTACTTC. This gives the protein CASSQGSGIYEQYF.

This clone was detected only once. The genes are TRBV7-9 and TRBJ2-5; 9 nucleotides agree with TRBD1. The CDR3 spans 15 residues. V lost 3 bases, J lost 5 bases, and 7 bases stayed unmatched. Per the germline V gene, CDR1 is SEHNR and CDR2 is FQNEAQ (reference sequence). The CDR3 DNA sequence: TGTGCCAGCAGCTTCACCACAGGGGGCGTGGAGACCCAGTACTTC. It is translated as CASSFTTGGVETQYF. The full variable domain, rest sourced from reference TRBV7-9 and TRBJ2-5, is DTGVSQNPRHKITKRGQNVTFRCDPISEHNRLYWYRQTLGQGPEFLTYFQNEAQLEKSRLLSDRFSAERPKGSFSTLEIQRTEQGDSAMYLCASSFTTGGVETQYFGPGTRLLVL.

The V gene is TRBV9, the J gene TRBJ1-2; 7 bases map to TRBD1. V shed 3 bases, J shed 4 bases, and the junction held 9 bases outside the gene matches. The CDR3 runs 15 residues. Germline V gene data show CDR1 as SGDLS and CDR2 as YYNGEE. CDR3 bases: TGTGCCAGCAGCGCAAATACAGGGGAAGTCTATGGCTACACCTTC. Encoded protein: CASSANTGEVYGYTF. The full variable domain, in which reference TRBV9 and TRBJ1-2 provide the parts outside the CDR3, is DSGVTQTPKHLITATGQRVTLRCSPRSGDLSVYWYQQSLDQGLQFLIQYYNGEERAKGNILERFSAQQFPDLHSELNLSSLELGDSALYFCASSANTGEVYGYTFGSGTRLTVV.

The chain has TRBV7-9 and TRBJ1-2; 8 nucleotides line up with TRBD1. The CDR3 length is 16 residues. Unmatched junction bases numbered 9, after V lost 4 bases and J lost 2 bases. CDR1 is SEHNR, CDR2 FQNEAQ, per germline (reference sequence). CDR3 in DNA: TGTGCCAGCAGCTACCCCCCCGACAGGGGAAACTATGGCTACACCTTC. Translating gives CASSYPPDRGNYGYTF. Full variable domain (rest looked up from reference TRBV7-9 and TRBJ1-2): DTGVSQNPRHKITKRGQNVTFRCDPISEHNRLYWYRQTLGQGPEFLTYFQNEAQLEKSRLLSDRFSAERPKGSFSTLEIQRTEQGDSAMYLCASSYPPDRGNYGYTFGSGTRLTVV.

The chain links TRBV5-1 to TRBJ1-4; D is ambiguous. Looked up from germline, CDR1 is SGHRS and CDR2 is YFSETQ. The CDR3 covers 13 residues. The V gene lost 4 bases and the J gene lost 3 bases, with 7 bases spanning the gap. The CDR3 nucleotides read TGCGCCAGCAGCGGGCCACCTAATGAAAAACTGTTTTTT. Translation gives CASSGPPNEKLFF.

This clone was seen only a few times. Other DNA sequences in the same sample also yield this CDR3. The J gene is TRBJ1-1, the V gene TRBV9; 8 nucleotides line up with TRBD1. With V trimmed by 3 bases and J by 3 bases, 4 bases remained unmatched. The CDR3 is 14 residues long. Germline V gene lookup returns CDR1 SGDLS and CDR2 YYNGEE. CDR3 residues: CASSASTGDTEAFF. Here the CDR3 DNA reads TGTGCCAGCAGCGCTTCGACAGGGGACACTGAAGCTTTCTTT. The whole variable domain, filled in from reference TRBV9 and TRBJ1-1, reads DSGVTQTPKHLITATGQRVTLRCSPRSGDLSVYWYQQSLDQGLQFLIQYYNGEERAKGNILERFSAQQFPDLHSELNLSSLELGDSALYFCASSASTGDTEAFFGQGTRLTVV.

The chain recombines TRBV19 with TRBJ2-7; 9 bases are shared with TRBD2. Unmatched junction bases numbered 3, after V lost 4 bases and J lost 2 bases. The CDR3 is 14 residues long. Germline CDR1 LNHDA, CDR2 SQIVND (reference sequence). Written as DNA, the CDR3 is TGTGCCAGTAGTACAGCGGGAGGCGCCTACGAGCAGTACTTC. Translating it yields CASSTAGGAYEQYF.

The gene calls are TRBV28 and TRBJ1-1; D is possibly TRBD1 (5 bases). The CDR3 spans 12 residues. The V and J ends lost 5 bases and 7 bases respectively, with 11 bases between them. CDR1 and CDR2 from the germline V gene are MDHEN and SYDVKM. The chain's CDR3 is CASSRGLGEAFF. CDR3 nucleotides: TGTGCCAGCAGTCGGGGACTAGGTGAAGCTTTCTTT.